The present T cell receptor (beta chain) was sequenced within a study of blood T cell repertoires in COVID-19. Study in general: Italy, Spain and the United States were the sources of the convalescent and acute COVID-19 samples. Sources were T cells, B-cell-depleted T cells, or PBMCs; the material itself was cDNA or gDNA.

Deletions cut 6 bases from V and 1 base from J, with 9 bases between. The V gene's germline CDR1 is KGHSH and CDR2 LQKENI. The CDR3 length is 13 residues. Per the authors' pipeline: Reference gene primer amplification in the assay estimated nucleated cell counts. The protocol was immunoSEQ multiplex PCR, while the TCRdb copy is restricted to in-frame clones and leaves out a portion. D and trimming come from the DNA, and the V and J calls and clone size come from that table. This sample carries 88,000 or so clones, about 85% of them seen once, and the ten largest clones take approximately 24%. The source material was peripheral blood. The chain has TRBV18 and TRBJ1-1; D ambiguous. The sequence was obtained from a human donor in a cohort sampled during active COVID-19. CDR3 protein: CASSRNGNTEAFF. DNA for the CDR3: TGTGCCAGCTCGCGCAACGGGAACACTGAAGCTTTCTTT.